This T cell receptor beta chain came from a study of OX40 agonist ivuxolimab in advanced cancers. Produced via immunoSEQ multiplex PCR; TCRdb's table is partial and in-frame only. In the table there are about 41,000 clones, more than 75% of which are singletons. V was pared by 0 bases and J by 3 bases, with 10 bases between. The CDR3 has 15 residues. CDR1 and CDR2 from the germline V gene are SGHNT and YYREEE (reference sequence). A history of autoimmune disease or systemic immunosuppression excluded patients. Baseline, cycle 4 day 1, and cycle 7 day 1 were the blood sampling points. The source of this sequence is an adult with an advanced solid tumor such as melanoma, head and neck, liver or kidney cancer. This chain uses TRBV5-4 with TRBJ2-1, with D hard to call. The specimen comprised CD4+ or CD8+ T cells sorted from blood, sampled in a trial of the OX40 agonist ivuxolimab. CDR3 in DNA: TGTGCCAGCAGCTTGGTGGGTCGAGTCTACAATGAGCAGTTCTTC. Translating gives CASSLVGRVYNEQFF.